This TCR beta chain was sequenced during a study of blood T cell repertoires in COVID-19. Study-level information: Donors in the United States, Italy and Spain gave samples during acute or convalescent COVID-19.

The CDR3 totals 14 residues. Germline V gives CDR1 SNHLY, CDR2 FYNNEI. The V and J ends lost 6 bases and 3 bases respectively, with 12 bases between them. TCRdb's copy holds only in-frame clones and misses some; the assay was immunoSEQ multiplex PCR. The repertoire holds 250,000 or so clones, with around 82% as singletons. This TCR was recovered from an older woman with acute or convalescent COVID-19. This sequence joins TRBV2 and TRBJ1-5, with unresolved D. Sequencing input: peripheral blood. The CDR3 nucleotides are TGTGCCAGCAGCTTGGACTTCCTCAATCAGCCCCAGCATTTT. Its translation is CASSLDFLNQPQHF.